This TCR beta chain was recorded in a study of lymphopenia after photon versus proton radiotherapy. Data came from immunoSEQ multiplex PCR; TCRdb stores just in-frame clones and leaves some out. The table shows 150,000 to 200,000 clones, with roughly nine tenths occurring only once. The CDR3 consists of 11 residues. Germline CDR1 and CDR2: GTSNPN and SVGIG (reference sequence). Trimming left V 1 base short and J 10 bases short, with 9 bases between. This receptor was taken from a man in his fifties or sixties with gastric cancer. The chain joins TRBV30 to TRBJ2-3; D possibly uses TRBD1 or TRBD2 (6 bases each). Source: peripheral blood, taken from a patient treated with photon-based radiotherapy. CDR3 coding DNA: TGTGCCTGGAGTGAGGGGGGTGCGCAGTATTTT. Residues: CAWSEGGAQYF. The variable domain in full, completed from reference TRBV30 and TRBJ2-3, reads SQTIHQWPATLVQPVGSPLSLECTVEGTSNPNLYWYRQAAGRGLQLLFYSVGIGQISSEVPQNLSASRPQDRQFILSSKKLLLSDSGFYLCAWSEGGAQYFGPGTRLTVL.